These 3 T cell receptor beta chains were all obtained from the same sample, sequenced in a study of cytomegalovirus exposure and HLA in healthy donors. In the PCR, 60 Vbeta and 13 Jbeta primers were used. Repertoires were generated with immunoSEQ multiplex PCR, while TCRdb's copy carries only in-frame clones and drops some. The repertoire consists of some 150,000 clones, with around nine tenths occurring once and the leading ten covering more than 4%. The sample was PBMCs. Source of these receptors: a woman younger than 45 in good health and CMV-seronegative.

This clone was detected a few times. The CDR3 reads CASSSTSGQETQYF. The DNA for the CDR3 is TGCGCCAGCAGCAGTACTAGCGGGCAAGAGACCCAGTACTTC. This chain joins TRBV5-1 and TRBJ2-5; TRBD2 agrees at 9 bases. The CDR3 runs 14 residues. Germline CDR1 is SGHRS and CDR2 is YFSETQ. The ends lost 4 bases at V and 2 bases at J; junction bases unmatched: 3.

CDR3 protein: CASSLQGLVSGNTIYF. The CDR3 coding sequence is TGCGCCAGCAGCTTACAGGGCCTAGTATCCGGAAACACCATATATTTT. The chain combines TRBV5-1 with TRBJ1-3; D possibly corresponds to TRBD1 (6 bases). Germline CDR1 is SGHRS and CDR2 is YFSETQ. The CDR3 is made up of 16 amino acids. V gave up 2 bases and J gave up 4 bases, with 16 bases separating them. The full variable domain, rest sourced from reference TRBV5-1 and TRBJ1-3, is KAGVTQTPRYLIKTRGQQVTLSCSPISGHRSVSWYQQTPGQGLQFLFEYFSETQRNKGNFPGRFSGRQFSNSRSEMNVSTLELGDSALYLCASSLQGLVSGNTIYFGEGSWLTVV.

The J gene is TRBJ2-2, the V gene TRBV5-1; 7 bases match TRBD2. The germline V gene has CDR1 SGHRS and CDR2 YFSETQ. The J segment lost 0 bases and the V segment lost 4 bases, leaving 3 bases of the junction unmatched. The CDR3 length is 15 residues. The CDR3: CASSPSGSNTGELFF. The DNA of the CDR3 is TGCGCCAGCAGCCCTAGCGGATCGAACACCGGGGAGCTGTTTTTT.